Listed below are T cell receptor beta chains from one sample, sequenced in a study of monozygotic twins with cystic fibrosis. Profiled with immunoSEQ multiplex PCR; TCRdb holds only in-frame clones, not every one. The table has 30,000 to 40,000 clones, around nine tenths seen once. The sample taken for sequencing was blood. The source of these receptors is a boy aged 2 to 10 with cystic fibrosis. Each CDR3 is given with its conserved first and last residue. D genes are given only for firm matches. Clone size is shown for a subset of rows, as once, few, many or a class of expanded clone.

J,size,V,D,DNA,CDR3
TRBJ2-1,NA,TRBV13,TRBD1,TGTGCCAGCAGCGGGAGGACAGGGGGCAATGAGCAGTTCTTC,CASSGRTGGNEQFF
TRBJ1-5,NA,TRBV2,TRBD1,TGTGCCAGCAGTGGACAGGGTTTTGAGAATAGCGATCAGCCCCAGCATTTT,CASSGQGFENSDQPQHF
TRBJ2-3,NA,TRBV14,NA,TGTGCCAGCAGCCCTCGAGAGGGGACGGGAATCCTGGATACGCAGTATTTT,CASSPREGTGILDTQYF
TRBJ2-6,NA,TRBV7-9,NA,TGTGCCAGCACCCTTGGGGCAGGGACTGGGGCCAACGTCCTGACTTTC,CASTLGAGTGANVLTF
TRBJ2-7,NA,TRBV14,NA,TGTGCCAGCAGCCAGGCCGGGTTCCAGGCCTTC,CASSQAGFQAF
TRBJ2-3,NA,TRBV15,TRBD1,TGTGCCACCAGCAGAGATCGGGACAGGGGGAGCACAGATACGCAGTATTTT,CATSRDRDRGSTDTQYF
TRBJ2-7,NA,TRBV19,TRBD2,TGTGCCAGTAGTATAGGGACAAGGGGAGGGCAAGAGCAGTACTTC,CASSIGTRGGQEQYF
TRBJ1-1,NA,TRBV10-3,NA,TGTGCCATCAGTCCCGACAGAATGAACACTGAAGCTTTCTTT,CAISPDRMNTEAFF
TRBJ2-4,NA,TRBV2,NA,TGTGCCAGCCACTTAAGCAGGGCGGGGGCCAAAAACATTCAGTACTTC,CASHLSRAGAKNIQYF
TRBJ2-2,NA,TRBV4-2,NA,TGTGCCAGCAGCCAAGATCTCCGGCAAACCGGGGAGCTGTTTTTT,CASSQDLRQTGELFF
TRBJ2-7,NA,TRBV7-3,NA,TGTGCCAGCAGCTTAACTAAAGTACGGGCGGACGAGCAGTACTTC,CASSLTKVRADEQYF
TRBJ1-1,NA,TRBV9,NA,TGTGCCAGCAGCGGGAGTATGAACACTGAAGCTTTCTTT,CASSGSMNTEAFF
TRBJ1-2,NA,TRBV2,NA,TGTGCCAGCAGCGGACTCTCTGACTATGGCTACACCTTC,CASSGLSDYGYTF
TRBJ1-1,NA,TRBV19,NA,TGTGCCAGTAGTAAAAGCAGGAACACTGAAGCTTTCTTT,CASSKSRNTEAFF
TRBJ1-2,once,TRBV6-6,NA,TGTGCCAGCGGTCTTTATGGCTACACCTTC,CASGLYGYTF
TRBJ1-2,NA,TRBV4-2,TRBD1,TGTGCCAGCAGCCAAGGTGTTAACAGGGGGCGCTGGGATGGCTACACCTTC,CASSQGVNRGRWDGYTF
TRBJ1-2,NA,TRBV10-3,NA,TGTGCCATCAGTGAGATGGCGGCGGACGTCTATGGCTACACCTTC,CAISEMAADVYGYTF